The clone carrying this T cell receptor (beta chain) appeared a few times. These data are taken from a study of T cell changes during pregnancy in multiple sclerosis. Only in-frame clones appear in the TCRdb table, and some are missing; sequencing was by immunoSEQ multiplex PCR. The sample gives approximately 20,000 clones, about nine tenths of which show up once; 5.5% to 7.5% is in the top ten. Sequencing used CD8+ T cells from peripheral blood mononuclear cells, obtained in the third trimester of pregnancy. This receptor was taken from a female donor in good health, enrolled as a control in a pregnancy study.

CDR3 nucleotides: TGCAGCGTCCAGGGAGGCGATGTGCCCCAGCATTTT. Its protein is CSVQGGDVPQHF. This sequence joins TRBV29-1 and TRBJ1-5; TRBD1 is a possible D gene (5 bases). V dropped 6 bases and J dropped 9 bases, with 15 bases sitting between them. The CDR3 consists of 12 residues. Germline lookup yields CDR1 SQVTM and CDR2 ANQGSEA. Complete variable domain (other parts from reference TRBV29-1 and TRBJ1-5): SAVISQKPSRDICQRGTSLTIQCQVDSQVTMMFWYRQQPGQSLTLIATANQGSEATYESGFVIDKFPISRPNLTFSTLTVSNMSPEDSSIYLCSVQGGDVPQHFGDGTRLSIL.